The 13 T cell receptor beta chains below were found in one sample sequenced in a study of blood T cell repertoires in COVID-19. The method was immunoSEQ multiplex PCR; TCRdb's version includes in-frame clones alone and lacks a portion of them. The table shows 300,000 to 350,000 clones, with approximately 92% occurring only once. The sequencing input was peripheral blood. Source of these receptors: a woman aged 30 to 39 with COVID-19, enrolled during active disease.

The chain is built from TRBV29-1 and TRBJ1-4; possible D gene TRBD1, 5 bases. The CDR3 is 13 residues long. Trimming cost V 4 bases and J 8 bases, with 14 bases left between them. Germline lookup yields CDR1 SQVTM and CDR2 ANQGSEA. The CDR3 DNA reads TGCAGCGTTGCACGGGACCGGGGGGAAAAACTGTTTTTT. It codes for CSVARDRGEKLFF.

The CDR3 sequence is CASSLEGRGQGALSNIQYF. DNA of the CDR3: TGTGCCAGCAGCTTAGAGGGGAGGGGACAGGGGGCGCTGAGTAACATTCAGTACTTC. This rearrangement joins TRBV11-2 to TRBJ2-4; 12 bases map to TRBD1. J gave up 7 bases and V 0 bases, and 13 bases lay outside the gene matches. Germline CDR1 SGHAT, CDR2 FQNNGV. The CDR3 loop spans 19 amino acids.

The chain is built from TRBV19 and TRBJ2-3; 7 bases align to TRBD2. The CDR3 is 16 residues long. The trim removed 3 bases at V and 3 bases at J, leaving 9 bases unmatched. CDR1 is LNHDA, CDR2 SQIVND, per germline (reference sequence). CDR3 sequence (DNA): TGTGCCAGTAGTATGTTGGGGGGGACCCTTACAGATACGCAGTATTTT. Residues: CASSMLGGTLTDTQYF.

This chain links TRBV15 with TRBJ1-2; unclear D gene. CDR3 length: 15 amino acids. Looked up from germline, CDR1 is LNHNV and CDR2 is YYDKDF (reference sequence). V was cut by 0 bases and J by 2 bases, with 10 bases left in between. The CDR3 here is CATSRDLPGNYGYTF. The CDR3 region has the DNA TGTGCCACCAGCAGAGACCTCCCCGGGAACTATGGCTACACCTTC.

This clone was seen just once. J is TRBJ2-7 and V is TRBV6-6; 10 positions match TRBD1. The V gene end was trimmed by 2 bases and the J gene end by 6 bases; junction bases not matched to a gene: 7. This CDR3 region has 15 residues. Germline V gives CDR1 MNHNY, CDR2 SVGAGI (reference sequence). The CDR3 nucleotides read TGTGCCAGCAGTTACGTCCTTGGACAGGGGGTCGAGCAGTACTTC. Residues: CASSYVLGQGVEQYF.

The chain uses TRBV10-1 and TRBJ2-2, with a weak D call TRBD1 (6 bases). The V and J ends lost 3 bases and 0 bases respectively, with 8 bases between them. There are 15 residues in the CDR3. Per the germline V gene, CDR1 is WNHNN and CDR2 is SYGVQD (reference sequence). Written as DNA, the CDR3 is TGCGCCAGCAGTGAACAGGGCCCGAACACCGGGGAGCTGTTTTTT. Its translation: CASSEQGPNTGELFF.

J is TRBJ2-7 and V is TRBV9; 7 bases align to TRBD1. The CDR3 runs 14 residues. Trimming took 0 bases from V and 3 from J; bases not matched to a gene: 3. The germline V gene has CDR1 SGDLS and CDR2 YYNGEE. CDR3 DNA sequence: TGTGCCAGCAGCGTAGGGACAGGATACTACGAGCAGTACTTC. Protein: CASSVGTGYYEQYF. The whole variable domain, remainder taken from reference TRBV9 and TRBJ2-7, is DSGVTQTPKHLITATGQRVTLRCSPRSGDLSVYWYQQSLDQGLQFLIQYYNGEERAKGNILERFSAQQFPDLHSELNLSSLELGDSALYFCASSVGTGYYEQYFGPGTRLTVT.

The chain employs TRBV5-5 and TRBJ1-5; D possibly corresponds to TRBD1 (6 bases). The CDR3 consists of 15 residues. Looked up from germline, CDR1 is SGHKS and CDR2 is YYEKEE (reference sequence). Trimming took off 0 bases at V and 1 base at J, with 8 bases between the two ends. The CDR3 spells CASSLGGGSNQPQHF. The DNA of the CDR3 is TGTGCCAGCAGCTTGGGAGGGGGAAGCAATCAGCCCCAGCATTTT. Supplemented by reference TRBV5-5 and TRBJ1-5, the full variable domain reads DAGVTQSPTHLIKTRGQQVTLRCSPISGHKSVSWYQQVLGQGPQFIFQYYEKEERGRGNFPDRFSARQFPNYSSELNVNALLLGDSALYLCASSLGGGSNQPQHFGDGTRLSIL.

V gene TRBV5-1 combines with J gene TRBJ2-3, with TRBD2 as a possible D gene (5 bases). Germline V lookup: CDR1 SGHRS, CDR2 YFSETQ. Trimming left V 5 bases short and J 2 bases short, with 18 bases between. The CDR3 covers 16 residues. CDR3: CASSLRAVVATDTQYF. The CDR3 nucleotides are TGCGCCAGCAGTCTGCGAGCGGTTGTGGCCACAGATACGCAGTATTTT. The full variable domain, in which reference TRBV5-1 and TRBJ2-3 provide the parts outside the CDR3, is KAGVTQTPRYLIKTRGQQVTLSCSPISGHRSVSWYQQTPGQGLQFLFEYFSETQRNKGNFPGRFSGRQFSNSRSEMNVSTLELGDSALYLCASSLRAVVATDTQYFGPGTRLTVL.

The CDR3 here is CASSRASEAFF. CDR3 DNA sequence: TGTGCCAGCAGCCGGGCATCTGAAGCTTTCTTT. The chain links TRBV4-2 to TRBJ1-1; D is uncertain. The CDR3 sequence is 11 residues long. Trimming shortened V by 4 bases and J by 6 bases, and 6 bases separated the two germline ends. Germline lookup yields CDR1 LGHNA and CDR2 YNFKEQ.

This clone was seen only a few times. This chain links TRBV2 with TRBJ2-4, with 8 bases lining up with TRBD1. From germline, CDR1 is SNHLY and CDR2 FYNNEI. The ends lost 8 bases at V and 0 bases at J; junction bases unmatched: 6. CDR3 size: 15 residues. In DNA form, the CDR3 reads TGTGCCAGCGGGAAGGACAGGGAAGCCAAAAACATTCAGTACTTC. It is translated as CASGKDREAKNIQYF.

This clone showed up just once. This chain's CDR3 is CASSHSGHSYEQYF. The CDR3 DNA is TGCGCCAGCAGTCATAGCGGGCACTCCTACGAGCAGTACTTC. The J gene is TRBJ2-7, the V gene TRBV5-1, with 7 bases that match TRBD2. Per the germline V gene, CDR1 is SGHRS and CDR2 is YFSETQ. With V trimmed by 5 bases and J by 0 bases, 5 bases remained unmatched. The CDR3 spans 14 residues.

This clone was seen once. The J gene is TRBJ2-5, the V gene TRBV7-8; TRBD2 matches 9 bases. The CDR3 is 16 residues long. Trimming took 1 base from V and 5 from J; bases not matched to a gene: 8. Germline assignment: CDR1 SGHVS and CDR2 FQNEAQ. The CDR3 nucleotides read TGTGCCAGCAGCTTAGGGGTTAGCGGGAGTCACGAGACCCAGTACTTC. This encodes CASSLGVSGSHETQYF.